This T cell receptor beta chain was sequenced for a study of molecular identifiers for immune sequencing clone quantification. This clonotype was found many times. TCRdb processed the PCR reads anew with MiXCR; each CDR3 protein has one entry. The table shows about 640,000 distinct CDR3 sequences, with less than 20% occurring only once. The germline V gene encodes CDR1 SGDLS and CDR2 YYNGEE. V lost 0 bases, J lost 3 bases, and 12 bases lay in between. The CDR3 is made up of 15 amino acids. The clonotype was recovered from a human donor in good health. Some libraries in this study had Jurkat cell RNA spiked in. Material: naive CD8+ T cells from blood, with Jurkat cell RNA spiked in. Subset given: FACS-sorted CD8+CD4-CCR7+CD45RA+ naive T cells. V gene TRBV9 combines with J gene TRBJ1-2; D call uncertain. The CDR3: CASSVASGGYYGYTF. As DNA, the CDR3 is TGTGCCAGCAGCGTAGCCTCAGGAGGCTACTATGGCTACACCTTC.